This is a list of T cell receptor beta chains from one sample in a study of control samples from healthy donors and cancer patients. Profiling relied on immunoSEQ multiplex PCR, and the TCRdb table lists in-frame clones only, not all of them. This sample yields about 130,000 clones, of which around 92% are seen a single time; 0.55% to 0.6% belongs to the top ten. The sequenced sample consisted of PBMCs. All receptors come from a man aged 80 or over with head and neck cancer. The CDR3 runs from the conserved cysteine through the conserved F or W. The D gene is left open where the match is weak. Only part of the rows carry a size: once, few, many, or a class if the clone is expanded.

>NA|NA|TRBV7-6|TRBJ2-6
TGTGCCAGCAGCCCATCTAGGGCAGTCTCTGGGGCCAACGTCCTGACTTTC
CASSPSRAVSGANVLTF
>NA|NA|TRBV6-6|TRBJ2-7
TGTGCCAGCAGTCGACTAGGTCTCCACGAGCAGTACTTC
CASSRLGLHEQYF
>once|NA|TRBV10-1|TRBJ1-2
TGCGCCAGCAGTGTTGACAGAAGTTATGGCTACACCTTC
CASSVDRSYGYTF
>NA|NA|TRBV21-1|TRBJ2-1
TGTGCCAGCAGCAAAGTTCCGGAGGAGGTTTGCAATGAGCAGTTCTTC
CASSKVPEEVCNEQFF
>few|NA|TRBV30|TRBJ2-6
TGTGCCTGCACCTCATTCAGGGGGGCTGGGGCCAACGTCCTGACTTTC
CACTSFRGAGANVLTF
>once|NA|TRBV5-1|TRBJ2-2
TGCGCCAGCAGTCGTGACTCTGCCGGGGAGCTGTTTTTT
CASSRDSAGELFF
>NA|NA|TRBV7-9|TRBJ2-7
TGTGCCAGCAGCTTAGGGATAGGTTCCTACGAGCAGTACTTC
CASSLGIGSYEQYF
>NA|TRBD1|TRBV5-5|TRBJ1-2
TGTGCCAGCAGCTTCCCCCGTTCACAGGGGGCCGGGGGCTACACCTTC
CASSFPRSQGAGGYTF
>NA|TRBD1|TRBV7-9|TRBJ2-3
TGTGCCAGCAGCCCGACAGGGATAGCAGATACGCAGTATTTT
CASSPTGIADTQYF
>NA|TRBD1|TRBV5-6|TRBJ1-4
TGTGCCAGCAGCTTCTTACGGGACAGTTATGAAAAACTGTTTTTT
CASSFLRDSYEKLFF
>NA|NA|TRBV5-1|TRBJ1-2
TGCGCCAGCAGCCCGACAGGTAGCATTGGCTACACCTTC
CASSPTGSIGYTF
>few|NA|TRBV9|TRBJ1-1
TGTGCCAGCAGCGTTAGGCCCTCGAACACTGAAGCTTTCTTT
CASSVRPSNTEAFF
>NA|TRBD2|TRBV7-2|TRBJ2-1
TGTGCCAGCAGCCGTTCCGGGACTAGCGTATACAATGAGCAGTTCTTC
CASSRSGTSVYNEQFF
>NA|NA|TRBV13|TRBJ2-7
TGTGCCAGCAGCTTCAGCCAACCTTTCACCTACGAGCAGTACTTC
CASSFSQPFTYEQYF
>once|NA|TRBV3-1/TRBV3-2|TRBJ2-5
TGTGCCAGCAGCCAAGGGGGAGAGACCCAGTACTTC
CASSQGGETQYF
>NA|NA|TRBV18|TRBJ1-2
TGTGCCAGCTCTGGCGGGACGGCCTATGGCTACACCTTC
CASSGGTAYGYTF
>NA|NA|TRBV7-2|TRBJ2-7
TGTGCCAGCAGCTTAAATTACGAGCAGTACTTC
CASSLNYEQYF
>NA|NA|TRBV7-2|TRBJ2-1
TGTGCCAGCAGCTCAACACGCTTACTTCGAGAGAACCTCGAGCAGTTCTTC
CASSSTRLLRENLEQFF
>NA|TRBD2|TRBV27|TRBJ2-2
TGTGCCAGCAGTTTATATGTACTAGCGGGAACCGGGGAGCTGTTTTTT
CASSLYVLAGTGELFF
>NA|NA|TRBV5-1|TRBJ1-1
TGCGCCAGCAGCTTCGCGAACACTGAAGCTTTCTTT
CASSFANTEAFF
>NA|NA|TRBV12-3/TRBV12-4|TRBJ2-7
TGTGCCAGCAGTTTATGGGGTGAGCAGTACTTC
CASSLWGEQYF
>NA|NA|TRBV6-1|TRBJ1-1
TGTGCCAGCAGTGAAGGAGGAGGGTGGACTGAAGCTTTCTTT
CASSEGGGWTEAFF
>NA|TRBD2|TRBV14|TRBJ2-7
TGTGCCAGCAGCCAAATTGGGACTAGCGGGAGAAACGAGCAGTACTTC
CASSQIGTSGRNEQYF
>NA|NA|TRBV29-1|TRBJ1-1
TGCAGCGTTGTTAGGGGGGAAGCTTTCTTT
CSVVRGEAFF
>NA|TRBD1|TRBV18|TRBJ1-2
TGTGCCAGCTCACTTGGGACAGGCCAAGGGGGCACTCTTGGCTACACCTTC
CASSLGTGQGGTLGYTF
>NA|NA|TRBV6-5|TRBJ2-3
TGTGCCAGCAGTAAACAAGGCACAGATACGCAGTATTTT
CASSKQGTDTQYF
>NA|NA|TRBV3-1/TRBV3-2|TRBJ1-1
TGTGCCAGCAGCCAAGTAACAGGGCAAGCTTTCTTT
CASSQVTGQAFF
>NA|TRBD2|TRBV2|TRBJ2-1
TGTGCCAGCAGTGAAACTAGCGGGACAAACAATGAGCAGTTCTTC
CASSETSGTNNEQFF